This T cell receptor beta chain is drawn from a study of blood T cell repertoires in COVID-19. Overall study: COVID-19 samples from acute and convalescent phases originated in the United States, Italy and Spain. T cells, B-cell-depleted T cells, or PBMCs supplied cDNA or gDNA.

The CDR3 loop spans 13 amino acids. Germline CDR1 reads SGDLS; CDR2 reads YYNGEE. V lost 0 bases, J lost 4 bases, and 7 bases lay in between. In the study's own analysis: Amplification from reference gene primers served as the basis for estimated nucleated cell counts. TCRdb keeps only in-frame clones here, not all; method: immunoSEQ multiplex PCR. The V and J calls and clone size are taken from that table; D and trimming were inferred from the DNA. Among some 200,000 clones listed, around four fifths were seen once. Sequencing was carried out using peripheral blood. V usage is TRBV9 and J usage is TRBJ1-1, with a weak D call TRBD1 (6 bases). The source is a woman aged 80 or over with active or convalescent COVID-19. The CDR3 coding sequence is TGTGCCAGCAGCGTAGAGGGGGTCACTGAAGCTTTCTTT. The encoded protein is CASSVEGVTEAFF.